The next 18 T cell receptor beta chains were all read from a single sample in a study of CD8 T cells in ankylosing spondylitis. Points from the study as a whole: Made up of eight highly homologous variants, a TCR beta motif appeared characteristic of ankylosing spondylitis blood.

In TCRdb, the 5' RACE reads were re-called with MiXCR into one record per CDR3 protein. This sample has about 480,000 distinct CDR3 sequences, with 17% found just once. These receptors' targets are unknown. Sequenced: blood, either unsorted or a sorted T cell fraction (not recorded which). The receptors come from a male donor with ankylosing spondylitis.

The sample holds a few counts of this clonotype. The chain couples TRBV7-9 to TRBJ2-5; 11 positions match TRBD2. The germline gives CDR1 SEHNR, CDR2 FQNEAQ (reference sequence). V lost 3 bases to trimming and J lost 3 bases; unmatched junction nucleotides: 3. The CDR3 is 15 amino acids. The CDR3 sequence is CASSLGLAEKETQYF. As DNA, the CDR3 is TGTGCCAGCAGCTTGGGACTAGCGGAGAAAGAGACCCAGTACTTC.

J is TRBJ2-3 and V is TRBV11-3; the D is unclear. Germline V lookup: CDR1 SGHNT, CDR2 YENEEA. The CDR3 loop spans 13 amino acids. Trimming took 3 bases from V and 7 from J, leaving 11 bases between them. This chain's CDR3 is CASSFERTYTQYF. In nucleotides, the CDR3 is TGTGCCAGCAGCTTTGAGCGAACCTATACGCAGTATTTT.

The J gene is TRBJ2-7, the V gene TRBV20-1, with 11 nucleotides matching TRBD2. V gave up 6 bases and J gave up 3 bases; unmatched junction bases: 4. This CDR3 has 13 amino acids. The germline CDR1 and CDR2 sequences are DFQATT and SNEGSKA (reference sequence). The CDR3 reads CSARLAGRYEQYF. CDR3 sequence (DNA): TGCAGTGCACGACTAGCGGGACGCTACGAGCAGTACTTC.

J is TRBJ2-3 and V is TRBV25-1; possibly TRBD1 for D (5 bases). The ends were cut back, 3 bases at V and 6 bases at J, with 10 bases in the middle. Germline V lookup: CDR1 MGHDK, CDR2 SYGVNS. There are 13 residues in the CDR3. The CDR3: CASSDRVVDTQYF. CDR3 in DNA: TGTGCCAGCAGTGACAGGGTGGTCGATACGCAGTATTTT.

Only a few counts were recorded for this clonotype. The genes are TRBV7-3 and TRBJ2-2, with a weak D call TRBD2 (5 bases). Germline CDR1 and CDR2: SGHTA and FQGTGA. V was trimmed by 2 bases and J by 7 bases, leaving 11 bases between them. This CDR3 comprises 14 residues. CDR3 loop: CASSLELAGGELFF. CDR3 sequence (DNA): TGTGCCAGCAGCTTAGAACTCGCGGGCGGGGAGCTGTTTTTT.

The chain recombines TRBV30 with TRBJ2-3, with TRBD2 identical over 8 bases. The CDR3 covers 13 residues. The V and J ends lost 3 bases and 3 bases, in that order; junction bases with no gene match: 2. Germline V gene data show CDR1 as GTSNPN and CDR2 as SVGIG (reference sequence). CDR3 protein: CAWSGGATDTQYF. CDR3 in DNA: TGTGCCTGGAGCGGGGGGGCAACAGATACGCAGTATTTT.

The chain carries TRBV21-1 and TRBJ2-7. TRBV21-1 is assigned pseudogene status. The CDR3 is 13 amino acids. This chain's CDR3 is CASSKAPSYEQYF. Written as DNA, the CDR3 is TGTGCCAGCAGCAAAGCCCCAAGCTACGAGCAGTACTTC.

This clonotype was counted a few times. J is TRBJ2-2 and V is TRBV12-3 or TRBV12-4; D perhaps matches TRBD1 (5 bases). Deletions cut 7 bases from V and 0 bases from J, with 15 bases between. CDR3 length: 16 residues. The DNA of the CDR3 is TGTGCCAGCACCCCCTCGGACACAGCGAACACCGGGGAGCTGTTTTTT. It specifies CASTPSDTANTGELFF.

This rearrangement joins TRBV25-1 to TRBJ2-5; 8 bases are shared with TRBD1. This CDR3 comprises 15 residues. The germline gives CDR1 MGHDK, CDR2 SYGVNS. V gave up 2 bases and J gave up 3 bases; unmatched junction bases: 5. CDR3: CASSELGQGEETQYF. CDR3 sequence (DNA): TGTGCCAGCAGTGAACTCGGACAGGGTGAAGAGACCCAGTACTTC.

This clonotype was found a few times. The V and J genes are TRBV25-1 and TRBJ1-6; D unclear. The germline gives CDR1 MGHDK, CDR2 SYGVNS. This CDR3 has 15 residues. With 5 bases removed from V and 7 bases from J, the gap between germline ends came to 15 bases. Written as DNA, the CDR3 is TGTGCCAGCAGTCTTTCCAATGTGGGGAATTCACCCCTCCACTTT. Translation: CASSLSNVGNSPLHF.

The rearrangement links TRBV30 to TRBJ2-2, with D perhaps TRBD1 (6 bases). Germline-derived CDR1 and CDR2 are GTSNPN and SVGIG (reference sequence). The V and J ends lost 5 bases and 7 bases respectively, with 17 bases between them. The CDR3 contains 14 residues. CDR3 residues: CAWVPPGAGGELFF. CDR3 nucleotide sequence: TGTGCCTGGGTACCCCCAGGGGCGGGCGGGGAGCTGTTTTTT.

This chain connects TRBV4-3 to TRBJ2-1; 7 nucleotides agree with TRBD2. The V and J ends lost 3 bases and 2 bases, in that order; junction bases with no gene match: 7. The CDR3 runs 16 residues. The germline gives CDR1 LGHNA, CDR2 YSLEER. The CDR3 nucleotides are TGCGCCAGCAGCCACGCACTAGCGCCCACCTACAATGAGCAGTTCTTC. This gives the protein CASSHALAPTYNEQFF.

For the CDR3, the DNA is TGTGCCAGCGGCCCTGGGGGGAGAGTGGGCAATGAGCAGTTCTTC. Amino acids: CASGPGGRVGNEQFF. The rearrangement links TRBV6-1 to TRBJ2-1; D is possibly TRBD2 (6 bases). The CDR3 spans 15 residues. Trimming stripped 8 bases from V and 6 bases from J, with 20 bases between. The germline CDR1 and CDR2 sequences are MNHNS and SASEGT.

The chain uses TRBV25-1 and TRBJ1-6; 7 positions match TRBD1. There are 14 residues in the CDR3. The germline gives CDR1 MGHDK, CDR2 SYGVNS. V dropped 4 bases and J dropped 9; count of bases not matched to a gene: 6. The chain's CDR3 is CASSGQGRGSPLHF. In DNA form, the CDR3 reads TGTGCCAGCAGTGGACAGGGTAGAGGTTCACCCCTCCACTTT.

This chain joins TRBV12-3 or TRBV12-4 and TRBJ2-5, with D possibly TRBD1 on 6 matching bases. Trimming pared 6 bases from V and 0 bases from J, leaving 11 bases between. The CDR3 totals 14 residues. CDR3 sequence (DNA): TGTGCCAGCAGATATGACAGGTACCAAGAGACCCAGTACTTC. It yields the protein CASRYDRYQETQYF.

This chain uses TRBV27 with TRBJ1-1; D is undetermined. Germline CDR1 MNHEY, CDR2 SMNVEV (reference sequence). The CDR3 is 13 amino acids. The V end was cut by 6 bases, the J end by 0 bases, with 8 bases between. The CDR3 spells CASRWQLNTEAFF. CDR3 sequence (DNA): TGTGCCAGCAGATGGCAGCTGAACACTGAAGCTTTCTTT.

This clonotype was detected a few times. The gene calls are TRBV5-1 and TRBJ2-5; 10 positions agree with TRBD1. CDR1 is SGHRS, CDR2 YFSETQ, per germline. The trim removed 0 bases at V and 1 base at J, leaving 12 bases unmatched. This CDR3 is 19 amino acids long. The chain's CDR3 is CASSLGQGAYLWSQETQYF. The CDR3 coding sequence is TGCGCCAGCAGCTTGGGACAGGGGGCATACCTTTGGAGCCAAGAGACCCAGTACTTC.

The chain joins TRBV6-2 or TRBV6-3 to TRBJ1-2; 7 bases are shared with TRBD1. Losses at the gene ends were 4 bases for V and 1 base for J; bases not matched to a gene: 6. Germline-derived CDR1 and CDR2 are MNHEY and SVGEGT. CDR3 length: 15 residues. The CDR3 DNA reads TGTGCCAGCAGTTTCTTGTGGGACAGTAACTATGGCTACACCTTC. Translating gives CASSFLWDSNYGYTF.